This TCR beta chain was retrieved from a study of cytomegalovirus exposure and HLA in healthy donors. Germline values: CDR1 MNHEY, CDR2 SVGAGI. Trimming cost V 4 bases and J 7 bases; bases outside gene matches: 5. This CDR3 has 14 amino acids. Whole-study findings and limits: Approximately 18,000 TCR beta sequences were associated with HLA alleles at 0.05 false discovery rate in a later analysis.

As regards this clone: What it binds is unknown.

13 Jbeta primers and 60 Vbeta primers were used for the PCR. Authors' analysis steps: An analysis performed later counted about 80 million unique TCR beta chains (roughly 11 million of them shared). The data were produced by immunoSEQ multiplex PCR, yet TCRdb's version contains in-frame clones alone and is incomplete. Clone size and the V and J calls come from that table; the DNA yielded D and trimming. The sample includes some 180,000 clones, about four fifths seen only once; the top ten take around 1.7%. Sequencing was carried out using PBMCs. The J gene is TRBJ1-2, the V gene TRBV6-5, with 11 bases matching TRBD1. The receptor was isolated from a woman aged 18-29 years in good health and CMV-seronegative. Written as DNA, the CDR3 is TGTGCCAGCAGTTTTGGACAGGGGGCGTTTGGCTACACCTTC. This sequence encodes CASSFGQGAFGYTF.